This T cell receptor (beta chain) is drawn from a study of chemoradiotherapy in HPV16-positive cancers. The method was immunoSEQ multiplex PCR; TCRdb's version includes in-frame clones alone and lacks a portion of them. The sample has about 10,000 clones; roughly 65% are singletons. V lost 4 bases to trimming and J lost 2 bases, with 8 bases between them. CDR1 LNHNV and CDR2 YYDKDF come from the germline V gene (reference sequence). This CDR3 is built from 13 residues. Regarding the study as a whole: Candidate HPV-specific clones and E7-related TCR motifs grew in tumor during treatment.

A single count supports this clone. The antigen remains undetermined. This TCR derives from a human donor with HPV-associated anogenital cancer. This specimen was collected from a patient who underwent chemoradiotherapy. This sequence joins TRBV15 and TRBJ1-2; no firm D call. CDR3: CATSIGGNYGYTF. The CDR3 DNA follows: TGTGCCACCAGCATAGGAGGAAACTATGGCTACACCTTC.